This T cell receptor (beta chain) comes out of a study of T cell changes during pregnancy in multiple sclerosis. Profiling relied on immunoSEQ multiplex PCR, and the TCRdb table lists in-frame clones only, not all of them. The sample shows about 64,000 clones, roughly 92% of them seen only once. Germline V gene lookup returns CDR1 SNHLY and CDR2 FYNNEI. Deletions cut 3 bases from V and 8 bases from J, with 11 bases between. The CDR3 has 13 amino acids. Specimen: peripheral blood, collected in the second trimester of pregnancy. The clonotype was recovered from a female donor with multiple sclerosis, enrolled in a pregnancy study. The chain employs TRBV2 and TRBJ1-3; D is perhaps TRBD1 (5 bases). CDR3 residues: CASSDFGGYTIYF. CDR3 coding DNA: TGTGCCAGCAGTGACTTTGGGGGGTACACCATATATTTT.